The 8 T cell receptor beta chains below were found in one sample sequenced in a study of blood T cell repertoires in COVID-19. The method was immunoSEQ multiplex PCR; TCRdb's version includes in-frame clones alone and lacks a portion of them. The sample holds about 250,000 clones, roughly 88% seen once. Sequenced: peripheral blood. These receptors were taken from an elderly woman with COVID-19, enrolled during active disease.

J is TRBJ1-1 and V is TRBV5-1; 11 bases align to TRBD1. The CDR3 length is 14 residues. Germline CDR1 SGHRS, CDR2 YFSETQ. The V and J ends lost 7 bases and 5 bases, in that order; junction bases with no gene match: 7. This CDR3 reads CASSGGQGETEAFF. As DNA, the CDR3 is TGCGCCAGCTCCGGGGGACAGGGGGAAACTGAAGCTTTCTTT.

The chain carries TRBV7-9 and TRBJ2-1, with 7 bases lining up with TRBD1. Germline CDR1 and CDR2: SEHNR and FQNEAQ (reference sequence). V was pared by 5 bases and J by 5 bases, with 6 bases of the junction left unmatched. This CDR3 spans 14 amino acids. CDR3 in DNA: TGTGCCAGCAGCAGACAGGGACGGAACAATGAGCAGTTCTTC. It encodes CASSRQGRNNEQFF.

This chain uses TRBV18 with TRBJ2-2, with 7 bases identical to TRBD2. V lost 6 bases and J lost 5; bases outside the gene matches: 15. The germline gives CDR1 KGHSH, CDR2 LQKENI. The CDR3 spans 17 residues. Here the CDR3 reads CASSQRGSEAGTGELFF. CDR3 sequence (DNA): TGTGCCAGCTCTCAGCGAGGGAGCGAAGCGGGGACCGGGGAGCTGTTTTTT.

J is TRBJ1-5 and V is TRBV20-1; 7 bases fit TRBD1. The germline V gene encodes CDR1 DFQATT and CDR2 SNEGSKA (reference sequence). The CDR3 contains 16 residues. The J segment lost 1 base and the V segment lost 3 bases, leaving 9 bases of the junction unmatched. The CDR3 DNA reads as TGCAGTGCTAGTGACAGGGAAAGATCCAGCAATCAGCCCCAGCATTTT. Amino acid sequence: CSASDRERSSNQPQHF.

This clone was counted a single time. The CDR3 spells CASSPRGGVGGELFF. CDR3 nucleotide sequence: TGTGCCAGCAGCCCCAGAGGGGGGGTTGGCGGGGAGCTGTTTTTT. V gene TRBV9 combines with J gene TRBJ2-2; possibly TRBD2 for D (7 bases). CDR1 is SGDLS, CDR2 YYNGEE, per germline. The CDR3 loop spans 15 amino acids. Trimming removed 4 bases at V and 7 bases at J, with 17 bases between.

This clone was counted a few times. The J gene is TRBJ2-5, the V gene TRBV18, with D unresolved. V was cut by 4 bases and J by 1 base, with 10 bases left in between. The CDR3 has 14 residues. From germline, CDR1 is KGHSH and CDR2 LQKENI. CDR3 loop: CASSRDTVQETQYF. As DNA, the CDR3 is TGTGCCAGCTCACGAGACACGGTCCAAGAGACCCAGTACTTC. The full variable domain, its missing parts supplied by reference TRBV18 and TRBJ2-5, is NAGVMQNPRHLVRRRGQEARLRCSPMKGHSHVYWYRQLPEEGLKFMVYLQKENIIDESGMPKERFSAEFPKEGPSILRIQQVVRGDSAAYFCASSRDTVQETQYFGPGTRLLVL.

The chain carries TRBV2 and TRBJ2-3, with 10 bases aligning to TRBD2. The CDR3 is 14 residues long. Unmatched junction bases numbered 7, after V lost 7 bases and J lost 6 bases. The germline V gene has CDR1 SNHLY and CDR2 FYNNEI. CDR3 amino acids: CASTSAGGLDTQYF. CDR3 bases: TGTGCCAGCACCTCAGCGGGGGGGCTTGATACGCAGTATTTT.

The chain has TRBV5-5 and TRBJ2-7; 7 positions agree with TRBD1. V lost 7 bases and J lost 2; bases outside the gene matches: 9. This CDR3 contains 14 residues. Germline V gives CDR1 SGHKS, CDR2 YYEKEE (reference sequence). CDR3 protein: CASHSGTVTYEQYF. The CDR3 bases are TGTGCCAGCCACTCCGGGACAGTAACCTACGAGCAGTACTTC.